This TCR beta chain is drawn from a study of technical replicates of blood from a handful of donors. CDR1 is MNHNY and CDR2 is SVGAGI in the germline V gene (reference sequence). Trimming shortened V by 2 bases and J by 8 bases, and 13 bases separated the two germline ends. This CDR3 has 14 residues. Repertoires were generated with immunoSEQ multiplex PCR, while TCRdb's copy carries only in-frame clones and drops some. The data contain about 99,000 clones, roughly 96% of them singletons. This chain joins TRBV6-6 and TRBJ1-5; D may be TRBD1 (5 bases). The sample consisted of T cells isolated from PBMCs. This receptor was taken from a human donor in good health. This chain's CDR3 is CASSYEFTGEPQHF. In DNA, the CDR3 is TGTGCCAGCAGTTACGAATTTACGGGGGAGCCCCAGCATTTT.